The next 9 T cell receptor beta chains were all read from a single sample in a study of post-analysis software for immune sequencing data. Tagging with unique molecular identifiers was a feature of the TCR beta cDNA libraries. One entry per CDR3 protein, called by TCRdb with MiXCR from the PCR reads. Among fewer than 700,000 distinct CDR3 sequences listed, 44% were seen once. Antigens of these TCRs are unknown. Notes on the study in general: With TRBV5-6, TRBV5-1 and TRBV20-1 included, about five TRBV segments were more frequent in patients than in controls.

The specimen was blood. Receptors were obtained from a girl aged 5 to 17 with multiple sclerosis.

This clonotype turned up a few times. The chain recombines TRBV10-3 with TRBJ2-6; D assignment may be TRBD1 or TRBD2 (5 bases each). Germline-derived CDR1 and CDR2 are ENHRY and SYGVKD. V was clipped by 10 bases and J by 4 bases, with 14 bases between them. CDR3 length equals 14 residues. The DNA for the CDR3 is TGTGCCACCCAGACGGGGCCCGGGGCCAACGTCCTGACTTTC. It specifies CATQTGPGANVLTF.

The rearrangement uses TRBV29-1 and TRBJ2-1; possible D gene TRBD2, 6 bases. Trimming left V 6 bases short and J 9 bases short, with 27 bases between. Germline assignment: CDR1 SQVTM and CDR2 ANQGSEA. This CDR3 spans 16 amino acids. CDR3 sequence reads: CSVDPRGGLRAGEQFF. The CDR3 region has the DNA TGCAGCGTCGACCCGCGGGGCGGCCTAAGGGCAGGTGAGCAGTTCTTC.

This clonotype came up a few times. The rearrangement links TRBV6-5 to TRBJ1-6; 7 positions match TRBD1. Unmatched junction bases numbered 16, after V lost 8 bases and J lost 9 bases. The CDR3 runs 16 residues. In germline, CDR1 is MNHEY, CDR2 SVGAGI. This CDR3 is CASGTSADRVSSPLHF. The CDR3 DNA follows: TGTGCCAGCGGGACCTCCGCTGACAGGGTGTCTTCACCCCTCCACTTT.

Ten or more counts support this clonotype. V is TRBV12-3 or TRBV12-4 and J is TRBJ2-1; D call uncertain. Trimming cost V 2 bases and J 7 bases, with 9 bases left between them. CDR3 size: 13 residues. The CDR3 DNA reads as TGTGCCAGCAGTTTAAACCGTTGGAATGAGCAGTTCTTC. Translating gives CASSLNRWNEQFF.

This clonotype has a handful of counts. CDR3 bases: TGTGCCAGCAGCAGAGGGACAGGGGCTCAGCCCCAGCATTTT. It translates to CASSRGTGAQPQHF. The rearrangement links TRBV5-6 to TRBJ1-5; TRBD1 matches at 10 bases. Trimming cost V 4 bases and J 6 bases; bases outside gene matches: 4. The CDR3 has 14 amino acids. Germline CDR1 is SGHDT and CDR2 is YYEEEE.

This chain joins TRBV29-1 and TRBJ2-1; D gene unclear. The length of the CDR3 is 15 residues. V lost 4 bases and J 4 bases, leaving 17 bases between the germline ends. Per the germline V gene, CDR1 is SQVTM and CDR2 is ANQGSEA. The CDR3 sequence is CSVASATMVYNEQFF. The CDR3 coding sequence is TGCAGCGTTGCGTCGGCCACGATGGTATACAATGAGCAGTTCTTC.

This clonotype was detected a few times. The chain links TRBV2 to TRBJ1-4, with 9 bases fitting TRBD1. J was trimmed by 6 bases and V by 6 bases; bases with no gene match: 5. Per the germline V gene, CDR1 is SNHLY and CDR2 is FYNNEI. This CDR3 comprises 14 residues. CDR3 bases: TGTGCCAGCAGCTACAGGGGGCGAGATGAAAAACTGTTTTTT. This sequence encodes CASSYRGRDEKLFF.

The gene calls are TRBV4-2 and TRBJ2-1, with 7 bases identical to TRBD2. The V segment lost 0 bases and the J segment 5 bases; nucleotides outside the gene matches: 7. The CDR3 runs 16 residues. Germline lookup yields CDR1 LGHNA and CDR2 YNFKEQ. CDR3 loop: CASSQESRLADNEQFF. Here the CDR3 DNA reads TGTGCCAGCAGCCAAGAGAGTCGGCTAGCGGACAATGAGCAGTTCTTC.

This clonotype was counted a few times. The J gene is TRBJ1-1, the V gene TRBV6-6; possible D gene TRBD1, 6 bases. V lost 8 bases to trimming and J lost 5 bases, with 18 bases between them. The V gene's germline CDR1 is MNHNY and CDR2 SVGAGI (reference sequence). The CDR3 covers 14 residues. The CDR3 DNA sequence: TGTGCCAGCGGGGACGGCAGGGGAGGAACTGAAGCTTTCTTT. This translates into CASGDGRGGTEAFF.